The 20 T cell receptor beta chains below come from one sample, sequenced in a study of T cells in women clearing cervical HPV infection. Sequenced by immunoSEQ multiplex PCR; TCRdb stores in-frame clones only, minus some. The sample yields about 39,000 clones, of which the top ten take up about 6%. The sample consisted of blood buffy coat. These receptors all stem from a woman between 18 and 70 years old with a cervical HPV16 infection that either progressed to CIN3+ or cleared (not recorded which).

With respect to this clone: The read finishes 3 residues shy of the CDR3 end, and the germline J gene is used to complete it. The chain recombines TRBV5-1 with TRBJ2-3; TRBD2 matches at 10 bases. The germline V gene encodes CDR1 SGHRS and CDR2 YFSETQ. This CDR3 has 15 amino acids. CDR3 DNA, as far as it was read: TGCGCCAGCAGTTGGCTAGCGGGAGTTCGAGAGACG. It yields the protein CASSWLAGVRET. The CDR3, in full, reads CASSWLAGVRETQYF. The variable domain in full, with the rest retrieved from reference TRBV5-1 and TRBJ2-3, is KAGVTQTPRYLIKTRGQQVTLSCSPISGHRSVSWYQQTPGQGLQFLFEYFSETQRNKGNFPGRFSGRQFSNSRSEMNVSTLELGDSALYLCASSWLAGVRETQYFGPGTRLTVL.

Here the CDR3 reads CASSIQGSDGYTF. The CDR3 DNA, read in part, is TGTGCCAGTAGTATCCAAGGGTCCGATGGC. The chain joins TRBV19 to TRBJ1-2; D is unresolved. Read sequence stops 3 residues before the CDR3 end, and the germline J gene provides the missing end. V gave up 3 bases and J gave up 6 bases, with 11 bases separating them. The CDR3 is 13 residues long. CDR1 LNHDA and CDR2 SQIVND come from the germline V gene (reference sequence).

Concerning this clone itself: The read falls 3 residues short of the CDR3 end, and the missing part is taken from the germline J gene. This sequence joins TRBV7-9 and TRBJ1-3; no clear D. The V end was cut by 5 bases, the J end by 3 bases, with 5 bases between. Germline lookup yields CDR1 SEHNR and CDR2 FQNEAQ (reference sequence). The length of the CDR3 is 12 residues. CDR3 amino acids: CASSIFGNTIYF. The covered CDR3 bases are TGTGCCAGCAGCATCTTTGGAAACACC.

Turning to this clone: The observed sequence ends 3 residues before the CDR3 terminus, with the missing tail filled in from the germline J gene. This chain uses TRBV7-6 with TRBJ2-2, with 7 bases aligning to TRBD2. CDR3 length: 15 amino acids. Germline V gene sequence: CDR1 SGHVS, CDR2 FNYEAQ. The J segment lost 2 bases and the V segment lost 5 bases, leaving 5 bases of the junction unmatched. Partial CDR3 DNA: TGTGCCAGCAGCATCGGGACTACTAACACCGGGGAG. Protein product: CASSIGTTNTGE. The CDR3 reads in full as CASSIGTTNTGELFF.

The CDR3 sequence is CAWSGSSGSDEQFF. The part of the CDR3 DNA that was read is TGTGCCTGGAGTGGTAGTAGCGGGAGCGATGAG. V usage is TRBV30 and J usage is TRBJ2-1; 9 nucleotides agree with TRBD2. The read terminates 3 residues before the CDR3 end, so the remaining end is supplied by the germline J gene. This CDR3 has 14 amino acids. Germline CDR1 reads GTSNPN; CDR2 reads SVGIG (reference sequence). J lost 8 bases, V lost 1 base, and 6 bases had no gene match.

Comment on this clone: The read ends 3 residues before the CDR3 terminus; that terminus is restored from the germline J gene. The genes are TRBV29-1 and TRBJ2-3; TRBD1 agrees at 9 bases. The germline CDR1 and CDR2 sequences are SQVTM and ANQGSEA. J gave up 4 bases and V 3 bases, and 8 bases lay outside the gene matches. This CDR3 contains 15 residues. The DNA read from the CDR3 is TGCAGCGTTGAGGGACAGGGTTTTCCTGCAGATACG. It specifies CSVEGQGFPADT. The complete CDR3 sequence is CSVEGQGFPADTQYF.

Turning to this clone: The read stops 3 residues short of the end of the CDR3; the missing end is completed from the germline J gene. The chain carries TRBV28 and TRBJ2-7; 7 bases align to TRBD2. The CDR3 covers 14 residues. CDR1 is MDHEN and CDR2 is SYDVKM in the germline V gene. Losses at the gene ends were 5 bases for V and 3 bases for J; bases not matched to a gene: 7. CDR3 region: CASSELAQDYEQYF. Partial CDR3 DNA: TGTGCCAGCAGTGAACTAGCGCAGGACTACGAG.

Concerning this clone itself: Read data end 3 residues before the CDR3 end; the end is taken from the germline J gene. The genes are TRBV20-1 and TRBJ2-3; tentative D call: TRBD2 (6 bases). This CDR3 contains 16 residues. Germline V gene lookup returns CDR1 DFQATT and CDR2 SNEGSKA (reference sequence). The CDR3 region is CSARERGGWHRETQYF. Incomplete CDR3 DNA: TGCAGTGCTAGAGAACGAGGCGGGTGGCACCGGGAGACG.

Remarks on this clone: The CDR3 goes on 3 residues after the read ends, and that part is filled in from the germline J gene. This rearrangement joins TRBV12-3 or TRBV12-4 to TRBJ2-5; 11 nucleotides match TRBD2. The CDR3 runs to 15 residues. Trimming took 6 bases from V and 1 from J; bases not matched to a gene: 4. CDR3 DNA (partial): TGTGCCAGCAGACGTAGCGGGAGGGCCCAAGAGACC. Residues: CASRRSGRAQET. From start to end, the CDR3 is CASRRSGRAQETQYF.

Comments on this clone: The CDR3 end is not reached by the read, which stops 3 residues before it; the germline J gene fills it in. This sequence joins TRBV2 and TRBJ2-1; 9 positions agree with TRBD1. Germline CDR1 reads SNHLY; CDR2 reads FYNNEI. CDR3 length: 15 amino acids. V was pared by 4 bases and J by 0 bases, with 1 base of the junction left unmatched. Incomplete CDR3 DNA: TGTGCCAGCAGTGGGACAGGGGTCTCCTACAATGAG. Protein: CASSGTGVSYNE. The whole CDR3 region reads CASSGTGVSYNEQFF.

Points on this clone: Read sequence stops 3 residues before the CDR3 end, and the germline J gene provides the missing end. J is TRBJ2-2 and V is TRBV19; D ambiguous. This CDR3 has 14 residues. V lost 3 bases to trimming and J lost 3 bases, with 8 bases between them. CDR1 and CDR2 from the germline V gene are LNHDA and SQIVND (reference sequence). The CDR3 spells CASSIYLDTGELFF. The sequenced CDR3 bases are TGTGCCAGTAGTATTTACTTGGACACCGGGGAG.

As to this clone: The sequenced fragment ends 3 residues before the CDR3 boundary, so the rest is inferred from the germline J gene. The chain links TRBV4-2 to TRBJ2-3; 9 bases are shared with TRBD2. Losses at the gene ends were 0 bases for V and 2 bases for J; bases not matched to a gene: 12. The CDR3 is made up of 19 amino acids. Germline V CDR1 and CDR2: LGHNA, YNFKEQ. The CDR3 is CASSQEGALAGLITDTQYF. CDR3 bases read: TGTGCCAGCAGCCAAGAAGGGGCGCTAGCGGGATTGATCACAGATACG.

On this clone: Sequencing ends 3 residues short of the CDR3 end; the germline J gene provides the rest. This chain links TRBV7-2 with TRBJ2-1; 9 bases are shared with TRBD2. The CDR3 spans 13 residues. V shed 3 bases and J 6 bases; nucleotides not matched to a gene: 0. Germline V gives CDR1 SGHTA, CDR2 FQGNSA. CDR3 in amino acids: CASSFSGGNEQFF. The CDR3 bases that were read are TGTGCCAGCAGCTTTAGCGGGGGCAATGAG. The complete variable domain, with remaining parts taken from reference TRBV7-2 and TRBJ2-1, reads GAGVSQSPSNKVTEKGKDVELRCDPISGHTALYWYRQSLGQGLEFLIYFQGNSAPDKSGLPSDRFSAERTGGSVSTLTIQRTQQEDSAVYLCASSFSGGNEQFFGPGTRLTVL.

A remark on this clone: The CDR3 end falls 3 residues outside the read, so it is completed with the germline J gene. The genes are TRBV19 and TRBJ1-2, with 11 positions matching TRBD1. Germline CDR1 LNHDA, CDR2 SQIVND (reference sequence). The CDR3 extends over 14 amino acids. This CDR3 reads CASSSGTGGYGYTF. CDR3 DNA (partial): TGTGCCAGTAGTTCCGGGACAGGGGGTTACGGC.

As concerns this clone: Sequencing ends 3 residues short of the CDR3 end; the germline J gene provides the rest. J is TRBJ2-7 and V is TRBV28, with TRBD1 matching 7 bases. Germline V gene sequence: CDR1 MDHEN, CDR2 SYDVKM. The J segment lost 3 bases and the V segment lost 5 bases, leaving 7 bases of the junction unmatched. The length of the CDR3 is 14 residues. The CDR3 protein is CASSQRDRDYEQYF. The sequenced CDR3 bases are TGTGCCAGCAGTCAAAGGGACAGAGACTACGAG.

The CDR3 DNA, read in part, is TGCGCCAGCAGTGAGTCCGCAACGCCGCCTTACTATTATGGC. This gives the protein CASSESATPPYYYG. The whole CDR3 protein is CASSESATPPYYYGYTF. The rearrangement links TRBV10-1 to TRBJ1-2; D is ambiguous. The read terminates 3 residues before the CDR3 end, so the remaining end is supplied by the germline J gene. CDR3 length: 17 amino acids. The V gene's germline CDR1 is WNHNN and CDR2 SYGVQD (reference sequence). V lost 0 bases to trimming and J lost 5 bases, with 19 bases between them.

With respect to this clone: Read coverage stops 3 residues before the CDR3 terminus; the germline J gene supplies the remainder. This chain links TRBV7-6 with TRBJ2-3, with 7 bases lining up with TRBD1. The CDR3 is 14 amino acids. Germline assignment: CDR1 SGHVS and CDR2 FNYEAQ. The CDR3 sequence: CASSMTGPDQPQYF. Partial CDR3 DNA: TGTGCCAGCAGCATGACAGGGCCGGACCAGCCG.

CDR3 amino acids: CASSTSGGFGTEAFF. CDR3 bases read: TGTGCCAGCAGCACCTCTGGGGGGTTTGGGACTGAA. This sequence joins TRBV7-9 and TRBJ1-1, with D perhaps matching TRBD1 (5 bases). Read sequence stops 3 residues before the CDR3 end, and the germline J gene provides the missing end. V was clipped by 5 bases and J by 5 bases, with 18 bases between them. Germline V gene lookup returns CDR1 SEHNR and CDR2 FQNEAQ (reference sequence). The CDR3 contains 15 residues.

Regarding this clone: Sequencing ends 3 residues short of the CDR3 end; the germline J gene provides the rest. The genes are TRBV20-1 and TRBJ2-3; D might be TRBD2 (6 bases). The length of the CDR3 is 15 residues. Germline CDR1 and CDR2: DFQATT and SNEGSKA (reference sequence). The germline V and J ends were trimmed by 5 bases and 0 bases, with 15 bases remaining between them. The sequenced part of the CDR3 DNA is TGCAGTGCTGCTTCGGCGGGGAAAAGCACAGATACG. It encodes CSAASAGKSTDT. The CDR3 in full is CSAASAGKSTDTQYF.

About this clone: The read ends 3 residues early relative to the CDR3; the germline J gene fills the gap. The rearrangement joins TRBV19 to TRBJ2-3, with a possible D match to TRBD2 (6 bases). The CDR3 extends over 14 amino acids. V dropped 5 bases and J dropped 2 bases, with 11 bases sitting between them. Germline CDR1 is LNHDA and CDR2 is SQIVND (reference sequence). The covered CDR3 bases are TGTGCCAGTAGTGTGTTAGCGGACACAGATACG. Translating it yields CASSVLADTDT. The full CDR3 sequence reads CASSVLADTDTQYF.